These 3 T cell receptor beta chains share one sample of origin, sequenced in a study of cytomegalovirus exposure and HLA in healthy donors. Both 60 Vbeta primers and 13 Jbeta primers went into the PCR. Produced via immunoSEQ multiplex PCR; TCRdb's table is partial and in-frame only. The table lists 150,000 to 200,000 clones, 80% to 85% of them singletons. Sequenced sample: PBMCs. All receptors come from a woman under 40 in good health and CMV-seronegative.

The V call is TRBV9, the J call TRBJ2-7, with 13 nucleotides matching TRBD2. CDR3 length: 15 amino acids. Germline assignment: CDR1 SGDLS and CDR2 YYNGEE. V was clipped by 4 bases and J by 4 bases; unmatched bases: 5. DNA for the CDR3: TGTGCCAGCAGCCCTGGACTAGCGGGAGCATACGAGCAGTACTTC. Its protein product is CASSPGLAGAYEQYF. The whole variable domain, filled in from reference TRBV9 and TRBJ2-7, reads DSGVTQTPKHLITATGQRVTLRCSPRSGDLSVYWYQQSLDQGLQFLIQYYNGEERAKGNILERFSAQQFPDLHSELNLSSLELGDSALYFCASSPGLAGAYEQYFGPGTRLTVT.

The chain has TRBV10-3 and TRBJ2-7; maybe TRBD2 (6 bases). Trimming stripped 4 bases from V and 0 bases from J, with 10 bases between. The CDR3 is 14 residues long. Germline V gene data show CDR1 as ENHRY and CDR2 as SYGVKD. The CDR3 spells CAISGQGLSYEQYF. CDR3 nucleotides: TGTGCCATCAGTGGGCAGGGACTCTCCTACGAGCAGTACTTC.

This chain joins TRBV6-5 and TRBJ1-1; D is possibly TRBD1 (6 bases). Germline CDR1 is MNHEY and CDR2 is SVGAGI. The CDR3 runs 15 residues. Deletions cut 8 bases from V and 3 bases from J, with 19 bases between. For the CDR3, the DNA is TGTGCCAGCGGGCCCCAGGGGCTTTGGGACACTGAAGCTTTCTTT. This sequence encodes CASGPQGLWDTEAFF.